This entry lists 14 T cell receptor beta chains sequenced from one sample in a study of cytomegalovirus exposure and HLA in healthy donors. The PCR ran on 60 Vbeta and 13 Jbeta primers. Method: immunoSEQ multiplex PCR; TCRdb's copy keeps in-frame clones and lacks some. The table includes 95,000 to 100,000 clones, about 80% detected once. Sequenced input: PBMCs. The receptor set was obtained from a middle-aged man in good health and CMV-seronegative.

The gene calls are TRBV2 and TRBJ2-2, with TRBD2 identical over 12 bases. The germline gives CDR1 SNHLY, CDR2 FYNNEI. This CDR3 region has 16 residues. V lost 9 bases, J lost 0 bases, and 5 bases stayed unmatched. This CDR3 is CARGTSGPPNTGELFF. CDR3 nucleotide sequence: TGTGCCAGAGGGACTAGCGGGCCCCCGAACACCGGGGAGCTGTTTTTT.

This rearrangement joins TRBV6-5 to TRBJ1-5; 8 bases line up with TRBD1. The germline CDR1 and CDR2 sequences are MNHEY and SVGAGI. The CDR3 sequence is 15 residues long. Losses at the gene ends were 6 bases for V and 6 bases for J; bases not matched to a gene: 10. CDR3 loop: CASSLDRAGGQPQHF. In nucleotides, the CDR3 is TGTGCCAGCAGCTTGGACAGGGCGGGCGGTCAGCCCCAGCATTTT.

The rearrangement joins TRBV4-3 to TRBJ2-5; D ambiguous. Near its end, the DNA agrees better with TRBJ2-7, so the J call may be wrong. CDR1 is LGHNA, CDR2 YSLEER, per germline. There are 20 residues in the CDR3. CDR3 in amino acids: CASSQGAPFGRTKNTYEQYF. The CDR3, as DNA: TGCGCCAGCAGCCAAGGGGCCCCTTTCGGCAGAACCAAAAACACCTACGAGCAGTACTTC.

This CDR3 is CASSLARQLQETQYF. CDR3 DNA: TGTGCCAGCAGCTTAGCGCGACAGCTCCAAGAGACCCAGTACTTC. The rearrangement joins TRBV7-9 to TRBJ2-5; the D gene is possibly TRBD1 (5 bases). With 0 bases removed from V and 1 base from J, the gap between germline ends came to 9 bases. Germline V gene sequence: CDR1 SEHNR, CDR2 FQNEAQ (reference sequence). CDR3 size: 15 residues.

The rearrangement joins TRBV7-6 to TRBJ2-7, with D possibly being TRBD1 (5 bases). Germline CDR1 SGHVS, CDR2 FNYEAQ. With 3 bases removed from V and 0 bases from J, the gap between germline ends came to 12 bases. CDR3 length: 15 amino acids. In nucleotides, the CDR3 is TGTGCCAGCAGCTTGGGGCAGGGTGACTCCTACGAGCAGTACTTC. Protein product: CASSLGQGDSYEQYF. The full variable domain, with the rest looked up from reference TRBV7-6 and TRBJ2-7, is GAGVSQSPRYKVTKRGQDVALRCDPISGHVSLYWYRQALGQGPEFLTYFNYEAQQDKSGLPNDRFSAERPEGSISTLTIQRTEQRDSAMYRCASSLGQGDSYEQYFGPGTRLTVT.

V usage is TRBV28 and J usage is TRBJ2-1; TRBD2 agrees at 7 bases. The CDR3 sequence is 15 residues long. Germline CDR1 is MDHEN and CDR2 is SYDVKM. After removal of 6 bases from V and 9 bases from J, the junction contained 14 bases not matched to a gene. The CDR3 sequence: CASSPRRRELREQFF. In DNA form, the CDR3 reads TGTGCCAGCAGCCCCCGAAGGCGGGAGTTACGTGAGCAGTTCTTC.

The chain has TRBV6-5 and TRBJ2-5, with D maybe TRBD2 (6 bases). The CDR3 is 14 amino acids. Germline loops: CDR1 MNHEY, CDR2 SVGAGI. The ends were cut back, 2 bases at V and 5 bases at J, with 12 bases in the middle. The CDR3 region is CASSYVIGGETQYF. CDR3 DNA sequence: TGTGCCAGCAGTTACGTCATTGGGGGGGAGACCCAGTACTTC.

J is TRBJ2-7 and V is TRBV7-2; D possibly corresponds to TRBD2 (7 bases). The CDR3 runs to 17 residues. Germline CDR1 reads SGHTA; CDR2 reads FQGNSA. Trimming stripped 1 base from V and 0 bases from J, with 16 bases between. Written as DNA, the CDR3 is TGTGCCAGCAGCTTAGGGGGGGGGCAGTCACGCTCCTACGAGCAGTACTTC. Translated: CASSLGGGQSRSYEQYF.

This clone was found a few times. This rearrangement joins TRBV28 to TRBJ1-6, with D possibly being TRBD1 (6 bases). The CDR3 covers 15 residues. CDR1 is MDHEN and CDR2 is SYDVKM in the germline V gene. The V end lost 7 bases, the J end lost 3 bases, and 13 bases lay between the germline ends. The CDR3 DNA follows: TGTGCCAGCAATCGACAGGAGTTCTATAATTCACCCCTCCACTTT. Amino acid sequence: CASNRQEFYNSPLHF.

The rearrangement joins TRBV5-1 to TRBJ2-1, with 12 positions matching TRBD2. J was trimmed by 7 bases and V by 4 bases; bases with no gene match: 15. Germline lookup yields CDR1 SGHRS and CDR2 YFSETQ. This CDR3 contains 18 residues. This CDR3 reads CASSAGLAGPLSPNEQFF. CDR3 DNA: TGCGCCAGCAGCGCCGGACTAGCGGGACCCCTCTCTCCAAATGAGCAGTTCTTC.

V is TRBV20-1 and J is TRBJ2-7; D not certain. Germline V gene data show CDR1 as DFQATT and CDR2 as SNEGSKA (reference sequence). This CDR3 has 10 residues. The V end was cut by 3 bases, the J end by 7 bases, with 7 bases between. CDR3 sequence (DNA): TGCAGTGCTAGTCGAGAAGAGCAGTACTTC. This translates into CSASREEQYF.

CDR3 in DNA: TGTGCCAGCAGCCAATATAGGGGCCGGGCTAATGAAAAACTGTTTTTT. Translated, it gives CASSQYRGRANEKLFF. The chain combines TRBV7-2 with TRBJ1-4; D is perhaps TRBD1 (5 bases). V shed 5 bases and J shed 3 bases, with 16 bases lying between them. The germline gives CDR1 SGHTA, CDR2 FQGNSA. This CDR3 region has 16 residues.

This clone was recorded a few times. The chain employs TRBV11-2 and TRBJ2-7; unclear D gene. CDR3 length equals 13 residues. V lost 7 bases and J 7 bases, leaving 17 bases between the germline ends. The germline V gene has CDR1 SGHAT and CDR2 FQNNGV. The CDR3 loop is CASTLRHLREQYF. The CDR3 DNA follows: TGTGCCAGCACCTTGAGACACCTTAGGGAGCAGTACTTC.

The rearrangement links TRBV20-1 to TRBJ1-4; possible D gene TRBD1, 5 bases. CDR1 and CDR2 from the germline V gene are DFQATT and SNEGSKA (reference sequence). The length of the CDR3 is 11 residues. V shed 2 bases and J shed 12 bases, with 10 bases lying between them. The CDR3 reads CSARKGMELFF. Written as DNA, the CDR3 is TGCAGTGCTAGAAAGGGGATGGAACTGTTTTTT.